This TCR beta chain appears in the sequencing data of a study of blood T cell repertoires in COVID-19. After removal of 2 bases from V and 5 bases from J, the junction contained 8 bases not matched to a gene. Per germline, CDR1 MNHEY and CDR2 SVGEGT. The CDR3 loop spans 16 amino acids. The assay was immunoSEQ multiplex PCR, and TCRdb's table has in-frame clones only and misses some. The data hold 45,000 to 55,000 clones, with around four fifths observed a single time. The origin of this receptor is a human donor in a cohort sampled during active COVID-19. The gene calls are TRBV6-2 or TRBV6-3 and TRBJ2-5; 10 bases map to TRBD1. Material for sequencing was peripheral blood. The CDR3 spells CASSYPSGTGVETQYF. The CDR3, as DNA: TGTGCCAGCAGTTACCCCTCCGGGACAGGGGTGGAGACCCAGTACTTC.